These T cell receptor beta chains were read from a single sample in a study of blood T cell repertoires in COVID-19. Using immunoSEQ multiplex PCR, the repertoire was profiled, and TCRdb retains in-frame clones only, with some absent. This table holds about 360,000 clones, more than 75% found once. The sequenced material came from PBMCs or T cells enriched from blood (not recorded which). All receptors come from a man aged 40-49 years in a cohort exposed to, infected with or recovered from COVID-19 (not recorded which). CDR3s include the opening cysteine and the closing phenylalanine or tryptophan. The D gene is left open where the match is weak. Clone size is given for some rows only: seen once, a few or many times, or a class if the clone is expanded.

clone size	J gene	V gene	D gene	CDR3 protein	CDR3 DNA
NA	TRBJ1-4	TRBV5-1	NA	CASSLASPGVEKLFF	TGCGCCAGCAGCTTGGCCTCGCCAGGGGTGGAAAAACTGTTTTTT
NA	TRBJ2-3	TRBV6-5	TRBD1	CASSYGTVADTQYF	TGTGCCAGCAGTTACGGGACAGTGGCAGATACGCAGTATTTT
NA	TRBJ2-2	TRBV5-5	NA	CASSLALNTGELFF	TGTGCCAGCAGCTTGGCTCTGAACACCGGGGAGCTGTTTTTT
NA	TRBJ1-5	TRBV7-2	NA	CASSGGRGQQPQHF	TGTGCCAGCAGCGGAGGGAGGGGTCAGCAGCCCCAGCATTTT
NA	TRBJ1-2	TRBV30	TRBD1	CPPGRGYGYTF	TGTCCGCCGGGCAGGGGGTATGGCTACACCTTC
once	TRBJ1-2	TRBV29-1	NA	CSGGSDYGYTF	TGCAGCGGAGGTTCTGACTATGGCTACACCTTC
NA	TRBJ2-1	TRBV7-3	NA	CASSLTPGLANGNEQFF	TGTGCCAGCAGCTTAACCCCTGGGCTAGCTAACGGCAATGAGCAGTTCTTC
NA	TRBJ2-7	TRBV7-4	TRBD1	CASSWRQGVHEQYF	TGTGCCAGCAGCTGGCGACAGGGAGTCCACGAGCAGTACTTC
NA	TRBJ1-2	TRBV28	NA	CASSSEQGPYGYTF	TGTGCCAGCAGCTCGGAACAGGGACCATATGGCTACACCTTC
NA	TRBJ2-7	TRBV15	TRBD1	CATSSSVRDRTYEQYF	TGTGCCACCAGCAGTTCCGTCCGGGACAGAACCTACGAGCAGTACTTC
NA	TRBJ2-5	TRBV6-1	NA	CASSAQGRFLEETQYF	TGTGCCAGCAGTGCCCAGGGGCGATTTTTGGAAGAGACCCAGTACTTC
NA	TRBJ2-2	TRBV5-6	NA	CASSFTPNTGELFF	TGTGCCAGCAGCTTTACACCGAACACCGGGGAGCTGTTTTTT
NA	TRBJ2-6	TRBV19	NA	CASSIRVGANVLTF	TGTGCCAGTAGTATACGCGTTGGGGCCAACGTCCTGACTTTC
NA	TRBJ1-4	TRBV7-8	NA	CASSPQGLTNEKLFF	TGTGCCAGCAGCCCACAGGGTTTGACTAATGAAAAACTGTTTTTT
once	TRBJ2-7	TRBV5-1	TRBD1	CASSETGSEQYF	TGCGCCAGCAGCGAGACAGGGTCCGAGCAGTACTTC
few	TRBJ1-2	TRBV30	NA	CAWSRQGRGYTF	TGTGCCTGGAGTAGGCAGGGCCGGGGCTACACCTTC
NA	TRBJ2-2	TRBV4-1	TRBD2	CASSHGLAGVSGELFF	TGCGCCAGCAGCCATGGCCTAGCGGGAGTTTCCGGGGAGCTGTTTTTT
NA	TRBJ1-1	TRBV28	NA	CASSTPTVMNTEAFF	TGTGCCAGCAGTACCCCGACAGTGATGAACACTGAAGCTTTCTTT
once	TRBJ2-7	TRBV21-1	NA	CATLAGVCPGEQYF	TGTGCCACCCTAGCGGGAGTTTGTCCTGGGGAGCAGTACTTC
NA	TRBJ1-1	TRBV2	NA	CASSPYDRSTEAFF	TGTGCCAGCAGTCCCTACGACAGGAGTACTGAAGCTTTCTTT
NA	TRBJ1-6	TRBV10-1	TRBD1	CASSGQGHSPLHF	TGCGCCAGCAGTGGACAGGGCCATTCACCCCTCCACTTT
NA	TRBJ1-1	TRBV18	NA	CASSQLQGNTEAFF	TGTGCCAGCTCTCAACTTCAGGGGAACACTGAAGCTTTCTTT
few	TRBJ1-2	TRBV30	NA	CAWSFVGGGYTF	TGTGCCTGGAGTTTCGTGGGAGGTGGCTACACCTTC
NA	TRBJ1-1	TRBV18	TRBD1	CASSRGQGEAEAFF	TGTGCCAGCTCACGGGGACAGGGGGAAGCTGAAGCTTTCTTT
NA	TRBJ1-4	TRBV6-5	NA	CASTLIPYGNEKLFF	TGTGCCAGCACCCTGATCCCCTACGGTAATGAAAAACTGTTTTTT
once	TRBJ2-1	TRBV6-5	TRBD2	CASSYSGLAGVTEQFF	TGTGCCAGCAGTTACTCGGGACTAGCGGGAGTAACTGAGCAGTTCTTC
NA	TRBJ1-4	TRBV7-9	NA	CASSLGGGGGEKLFF	TGTGCCAGCAGCTTAGGGGGTGGGGGCGGGGAAAAACTGTTTTTT
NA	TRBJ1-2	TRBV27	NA	CASSRTGDYGYTF	TGTGCCAGCAGTCGAACAGGAGACTATGGCTACACCTTC
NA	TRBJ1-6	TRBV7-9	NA	CASSSRWAGEGFNSPLHF	TGTGCCAGCAGCTCCCGTTGGGCAGGGGAAGGCTTTAATTCACCCCTCCACTTT
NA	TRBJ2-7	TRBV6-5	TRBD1	CASSWGQYYEQYF	TGTGCCAGCAGTTGGGGACAGTACTACGAGCAGTACTTC
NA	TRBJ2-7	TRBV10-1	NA	CASSESSSPYEQYF	TGCGCCAGCAGTGAGTCAAGTAGTCCCTACGAGCAGTACTTC
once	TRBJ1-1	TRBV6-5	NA	CASSYGSSGTEAFF	TGTGCCAGCAGTTACGGCAGTTCAGGGACTGAAGCTTTCTTT
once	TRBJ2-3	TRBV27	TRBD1	CASGRQGTTDTQYF	TGTGCCAGCGGAAGACAGGGGACCACAGATACGCAGTATTTT
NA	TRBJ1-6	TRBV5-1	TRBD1	CASSYMTGGTNSPLHF	TGCGCCAGCAGCTATATGACAGGGGGGACGAATTCACCCCTCCACTTT
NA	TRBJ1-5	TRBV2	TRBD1	CASSKDRGIQPQHF	TGTGCCAGCAGTAAGGACAGGGGGATTCAGCCCCAGCATTTT
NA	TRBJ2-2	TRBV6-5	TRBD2	CASNLAGGTGELFF	TGTGCCAGCAATCTAGCGGGAGGAACCGGGGAGCTGTTTTTT
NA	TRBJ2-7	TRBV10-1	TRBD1	CASSGTRGNEQYF	TGCGCCAGCAGTGGTACCAGGGGGAACGAGCAGTACTTC
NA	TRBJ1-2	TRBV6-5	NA	CASSGDTPYGYTF	TGTGCCAGCAGCGGGGACACCCCCTATGGCTACACCTTC
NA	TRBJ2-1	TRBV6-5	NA	CATHGGAGYNEQFF	TGTGCCACACATGGGGGGGCAGGTTACAATGAGCAGTTCTTC